This entry concerns a single TCR beta chain. Its recognized antigen is unknown. No per-base quality is available; no much larger clone lies one base away. The immunoSEQ Assay, a bias-controlled multiplex PCR, was used to amplify TCRbeta CDR3 regions from genomic DNA. Concerning the study's data processing: The number of nucleated cells in each sample was estimated by amplification of reference gene primers within the assay. To quantify the absolute abundance of each unique TCRbeta CDR3 rearrangement, sequence reads were collapsed and filtered. For each sample, productive Simpson clonality was calculated as the square root of Simpson's diversity index over productive rearrangements. TCRdb mirrors the immuneACCESS table, restricted to in-frame sequences. Some clones are absent from its copies; in checked studies, under half trace to an unresolved V gene, and the reason for the others is unknown. V, J and clone size derive from that table, while D and trimming were established from the DNA sequence. Here the sample has tens of thousands of clones; 70% to 90% occur a single time. The top ten constitute approximately 20% of the sample.

Each collaborating institution followed its own protocols to collect whole blood in K2EDTA tubes. For TCRbeta analysis, collaborator samples were shipped as frozen whole blood, as isolated PBMCs, or as DNA extracted from either sample type. This sample is part of a study of blood T cell repertoires in COVID-19 (dated by TCRdb to about 2020). About the full investigation: Collaborator samples came from the United States, Italy and Spain and covered acute and convalescent phases of COVID-19. The material from the prospective study consisted of cDNA or gDNA derived from T cells, B-cell-depleted T cells, or PBMCs. Sample metadata almost always included a de-identified subject ID, COVID-19 status, age in years and sex. Where available, HLA class I and class II types were obtained from metadata supplied by the sample provider rather than from assay-based typing. The repertoires were made available in a free public database intended to serve as a resource for research on the immune response to SARS-CoV-2. The samples were drawn from two sources: the first 160 participants of the ongoing ImmuneRACE study, and fewer than 1,500 subjects contributed by 6 global collaborators. The dataset comprised deeply sampled blood TCRbeta repertoires from subjects exposed to, actively infected with, or recovered from COVID-19.

Study-wide findings and limitations: How much clinical and demographic metadata was included differed by source and by participant, and the metadata was provided uncurated.

V and J are trimmed by 1 base and 7 bases, and the gene matches miss 8 bases of the junction. From the germline V gene, CDR1 is SGHRS and CDR2 is YFSETQ. Reading from cysteine to phenylalanine, the CDR3 counts 16 amino acids. The retained sequence is limited to the CDR3, 48 bases, with the frame set at the first base. The TCR was taken from an older man with acute or convalescent COVID-19. The chain uses TRBV5-1 and TRBJ2-1; 10 bases in the junction line up with TRBD2. Sequencing was performed on peripheral blood. CDR3 protein: CASSLLSGRPKNEQFF. In nucleotides, the sequence is TGCGCCAGCAGCTTGCTTAGCGGGAGGCCTAAAAATGAGCAGTTCTTC. Here the CDR3 is joined to the reference TRBV5-1 and TRBJ2-1 genes, and the full variable domain is: KAGVTQTPRYLIKTRGQQVTLSCSPISGHRSVSWYQQTPGQGLQFLFEYFSETQRNKGNFPGRFSGRQFSNSRSEMNVSTLELGDSALYLCASSLLSGRPKNEQFFGPGTRLTVL.